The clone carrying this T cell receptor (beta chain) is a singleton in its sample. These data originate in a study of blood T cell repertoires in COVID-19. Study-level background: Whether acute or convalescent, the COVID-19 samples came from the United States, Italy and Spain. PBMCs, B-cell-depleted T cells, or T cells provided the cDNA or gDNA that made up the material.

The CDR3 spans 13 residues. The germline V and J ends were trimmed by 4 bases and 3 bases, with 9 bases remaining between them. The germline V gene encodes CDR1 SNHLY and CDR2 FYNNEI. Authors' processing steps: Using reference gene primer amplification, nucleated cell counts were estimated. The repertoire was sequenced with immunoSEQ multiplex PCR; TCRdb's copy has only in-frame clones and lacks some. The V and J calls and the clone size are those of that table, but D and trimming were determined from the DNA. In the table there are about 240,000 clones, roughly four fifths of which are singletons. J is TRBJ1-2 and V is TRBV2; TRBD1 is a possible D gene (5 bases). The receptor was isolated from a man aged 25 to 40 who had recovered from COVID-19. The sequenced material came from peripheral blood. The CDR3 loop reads CASSGGTDYGYTF. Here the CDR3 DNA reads TGTGCCAGCAGTGGGGGCACCGACTATGGCTACACCTTC.